The next 29 T cell receptor beta chains were all read from a single sample in a study of blood T cell repertoires in COVID-19. TCRdb keeps only in-frame clones here, not all; method: immunoSEQ multiplex PCR. The sample consists of 20,000 to 25,000 clones, about 89% of them appearing once. Sequencing used peripheral blood. These receptors were taken from a woman in her 70s with active COVID-19.

The chain carries TRBV7-9 and TRBJ1-5; 10 bases align to TRBD1. Trimming removed 1 base from V and 3 bases from J; junction bases left unmatched: 3. Per the germline V gene, CDR1 is SEHNR and CDR2 is FQNEAQ (reference sequence). CDR3 length: 16 residues. The CDR3 nucleotides are TGTGCCAGCAGCTTAGGGACAGGGGGATTCAATCAGCCCCAGCATTTT. Protein: CASSLGTGGFNQPQHF. Together with reference TRBV7-9 and TRBJ1-5, the CDR3 gives the full variable domain: DTGVSQNPRHKITKRGQNVTFRCDPISEHNRLYWYRQTLGQGPEFLTYFQNEAQLEKSRLLSDRFSAERPKGSFSTLEIQRTEQGDSAMYLCASSLGTGGFNQPQHFGDGTRLSIL.

The CDR3 spells CASSAVGLRLEQFF. CDR3 nucleotide sequence: TGTGCCAGCAGCGCCGTGGGACTTCGGCTCGAGCAGTTCTTC. The V gene is TRBV9, the J gene TRBJ2-1; TRBD2 is a possible D gene (6 bases). The germline V gene has CDR1 SGDLS and CDR2 YYNGEE. V lost 3 bases and J lost 10, with 17 bases in between. The CDR3 runs to 14 residues.

The V gene is TRBV19, the J gene TRBJ2-2; 8 bases align to TRBD2. V lost 7 bases, J lost 4 bases, and 14 bases stayed unmatched. CDR3 size: 17 residues. In germline, CDR1 is LNHDA, CDR2 SQIVND (reference sequence). CDR3 protein: CASTPRAGGGGTGELFF. For the CDR3, the DNA is TGTGCCAGTACCCCTCGGGCCGGGGGGGGTGGCACCGGGGAGCTGTTTTTT.

The chain uses TRBV4-3 and TRBJ2-5; no clear D gene. The V end lost 1 base, the J end lost 1 base, and 7 bases lay between the germline ends. CDR1 and CDR2 from the germline V gene are LGHNA and YSLEER. The CDR3 consists of 14 residues. CDR3 sequence: CASSQGPFQETQYF. The DNA of the CDR3 is TGCGCCAGCAGCCAAGGTCCGTTCCAAGAGACCCAGTACTTC.

The V gene is TRBV30, the J gene TRBJ1-2; D is unclear. Between the trimmed V and J ends, which lost 0 bases and 8 bases, there was a span of 13 bases. CDR3 length: 13 amino acids. From germline, CDR1 is GTSNPN and CDR2 SVGIG (reference sequence). DNA for the CDR3: TGTGCCTGGAGTGTACTTATGGCGGAGGGCTACACCTTC. This gives the protein CAWSVLMAEGYTF.

The CDR3: CASSPLLAVSYEQYF. Here the CDR3 DNA reads TGTGCCAGCAGCCCCCTACTAGCGGTTTCCTACGAGCAGTACTTC. The V gene is TRBV6-5, the J gene TRBJ2-7, with 8 bases that match TRBD2. V was pared by 6 bases and J by 1 base, with 8 bases of the junction left unmatched. The CDR3 spans 15 residues. CDR1 and CDR2 from the germline V gene are MNHEY and SVGAGI.

The chain combines TRBV25-1 with TRBJ1-2, with 11 bases that match TRBD1. Germline CDR1 is MGHDK and CDR2 is SYGVNS. Unmatched junction bases numbered 13, after V lost 8 bases and J lost 5 bases. The CDR3 consists of 16 residues. The CDR3 here is CASSPIGQGAQYGYTF. Here the CDR3 DNA reads TGTGCCAGCTCCCCGATAGGACAGGGGGCCCAATATGGCTACACCTTC.

The chain uses TRBV14 and TRBJ1-6; D not certain. The CDR3 runs to 14 residues. Germline V gene sequence: CDR1 SGHDN, CDR2 FVKESK. Trimming shortened V by 4 bases and J by 7 bases, and 11 bases separated the two germline ends. Here the CDR3 reads CASSLQTGNSPLHF. The CDR3 DNA is TGTGCCAGCAGCCTCCAAACGGGGAATTCACCCCTCCACTTT. The full variable domain, completed using reference TRBV14 and TRBJ1-6, is EAGVTQFPSHSVIEKGQTVTLRCDPISGHDNLYWYRRVMGKEIKFLLHFVKESKQDESGMPNNRFLAERTGGTYSTLKVQPAELEDSGVYFCASSLQTGNSPLHFGNGTRLTVT.

The chain couples TRBV9 to TRBJ1-3, with a tentative D call TRBD1 (5 bases). The ends were cut back, 0 bases at V and 0 bases at J, with 7 bases in the middle. Germline V lookup: CDR1 SGDLS, CDR2 YYNGEE. This CDR3 is built from 15 residues. In DNA form, the CDR3 reads TGTGCCAGCAGCGTAGGGGGCCCCTCTGGAAACACCATATATTTT. This sequence encodes CASSVGGPSGNTIYF.

Only one count was recorded for this clone. The V and J genes are TRBV18 and TRBJ2-1; 10 bases line up with TRBD1. Trimming at V came to 4 bases and at J to 7 bases, leaving 10 bases not matched to a gene. The CDR3 length is 16 residues. The V gene's germline CDR1 is KGHSH and CDR2 LQKENI. CDR3 region: CASSLNVPGQGNEQFF. The CDR3 DNA is TGTGCCAGCTCACTCAACGTCCCGGGACAGGGGAATGAGCAGTTCTTC.

The V gene is TRBV7-9, the J gene TRBJ1-5; D gene uncertain. This CDR3 has 14 residues. V lost 1 base to trimming and J lost 4 bases, with 8 bases between them. Germline lookup yields CDR1 SEHNR and CDR2 FQNEAQ (reference sequence). CDR3 sequence: CASSLVGPNQPQHF. The CDR3 nucleotides read TGTGCCAGCAGCTTAGTGGGCCCTAATCAGCCCCAGCATTTT.

This chain links TRBV3-1 (or the pseudogene TRBV3-2) with TRBJ1-2; tentatively, D is TRBD1 (6 bases). V dropped 6 bases and J dropped 4 bases, with 12 bases sitting between them. Germline CDR1 LGHDT, CDR2 YNNKEL (reference sequence). The CDR3 is 13 residues long. CDR3 nucleotide sequence: TGTGCCAGCAGTTACACAGGGATCTATGGCTACACCTTC. It translates to CASSYTGIYGYTF.

V is TRBV9 and J is TRBJ2-3; 9 bases are shared with TRBD2. CDR1 SGDLS and CDR2 YYNGEE come from the germline V gene. The CDR3 has 14 residues. V shed 0 bases, J shed 6 bases, and the junction held 2 bases outside the gene matches. The CDR3 bases are TGTGCCAGCAGCGTAGGACTAGCGGAGGATACGCAGTATTTT. It is translated as CASSVGLAEDTQYF. The complete variable domain, with remaining parts taken from reference TRBV9 and TRBJ2-3, reads DSGVTQTPKHLITATGQRVTLRCSPRSGDLSVYWYQQSLDQGLQFLIQYYNGEERAKGNILERFSAQQFPDLHSELNLSSLELGDSALYFCASSVGLAEDTQYFGPGTRLTVL.

This clone was seen once. The V call is TRBV27, the J call TRBJ1-1; no clear D gene. V lost 3 bases, J lost 1 base, and 9 bases lay in between. The CDR3 is 14 amino acids. Germline values: CDR1 MNHEY, CDR2 SMNVEV (reference sequence). The CDR3 DNA reads TGTGCCAGCAGTTTCAGGCGCCAGAACACTGAAGCTTTCTTT. Amino acids: CASSFRRQNTEAFF.

This sequence joins TRBV25-1 and TRBJ1-2; D may be TRBD1 (6 bases). V was shortened by 3 bases and J by 4 bases, with 9 bases between the two germline ends. This CDR3 contains 13 residues. From germline, CDR1 is MGHDK and CDR2 SYGVNS. The CDR3 spells CASSEDRRYGYTF. CDR3 coding DNA: TGTGCCAGCAGTGAGGACAGACGCTATGGCTACACCTTC.

This clone was counted a single time. The J gene is TRBJ2-5, the V gene TRBV7-2, with TRBD1 as a possible D gene (7 bases). Trimming shortened V by 5 bases and J by 4 bases, and 20 bases separated the two germline ends. This CDR3 spans 16 amino acids. The germline V gene has CDR1 SGHTA and CDR2 FQGNSA. In nucleotides, the CDR3 is TGTGCCAGCAGCCTAAGACTAGGGGGCTTTGTAGAGACCCAGTACTTC. It encodes CASSLRLGGFVETQYF.

This clone has only one observation. The genes are TRBV30 and TRBJ2-7; no firm D call. Germline V lookup: CDR1 GTSNPN, CDR2 SVGIG (reference sequence). There are 12 residues in the CDR3. V lost 0 bases and J lost 1, with 4 bases in between. CDR3 in amino acids: CAWSVESYEQYF. CDR3 DNA sequence: TGTGCCTGGAGTGTAGAGTCCTACGAGCAGTACTTC. The full variable domain, completed using reference TRBV30 and TRBJ2-7, is SQTIHQWPATLVQPVGSPLSLECTVEGTSNPNLYWYRQAAGRGLQLLFYSVGIGQISSEVPQNLSASRPQDRQFILSSKKLLLSDSGFYLCAWSVESYEQYFGPGTRLTVT.

V usage is TRBV6-2 or TRBV6-3 and J usage is TRBJ2-1; D remains unclear. Germline lookup yields CDR1 MNHEY and CDR2 SVGEGT. Trimming stripped 5 bases from V and 8 bases from J, with 16 bases between. The CDR3 is made up of 14 amino acids. In DNA, the CDR3 is TGTGCCAGCAGTCCCCCGGTTTCGAGCGATGAGCAGTTCTTC. Translated: CASSPPVSSDEQFF.

The V and J genes are TRBV27 and TRBJ2-3; 9 bases match TRBD2. V lost 6 bases to trimming and J lost 5 bases; unmatched junction nucleotides: 15. From germline, CDR1 is MNHEY and CDR2 SMNVEV (reference sequence). The CDR3 extends over 17 amino acids. The CDR3 region has the DNA TGTGCCAGCAGAGCGCGGGGGGGCCTCTTTTTTTTAGATACGCAGTATTTT. This encodes CASRARGGLFFLDTQYF.

The chain is built from TRBV7-3 and TRBJ2-1; 14 nucleotides agree with TRBD2. The CDR3 totals 19 residues. The germline V gene has CDR1 SGHTA and CDR2 FQGTGA. The junction had 7 bases not matched to a gene; V was cut back by 3 bases and J by 0 bases. The CDR3 DNA sequence: TGTGCCAGCAGCTTTTCGGGACTAGCGGGGGCCAGCTCCTACAATGAGCAGTTCTTC. This sequence encodes CASSFSGLAGASSYNEQFF.

The rearrangement links TRBV2 to TRBJ1-1; 9 bases map to TRBD1. There are 15 residues in the CDR3. V was pared by 6 bases and J by 0 bases, with 5 bases of the junction left unmatched. Germline CDR1 and CDR2: SNHLY and FYNNEI. CDR3 loop: CASRGQGVMNTEAFF. The CDR3 coding sequence is TGTGCCAGCAGGGGACAGGGCGTTATGAACACTGAAGCTTTCTTT.

This clone has just one count. The genes are TRBV6-5 and TRBJ2-7, with 9 nucleotides matching TRBD1. Germline CDR1 is MNHEY and CDR2 is SVGAGI. J lost 3 bases, V lost 2 bases, and 2 bases had no gene match. The CDR3 totals 14 residues. The CDR3 nucleotides read TGTGCCAGCAGTTACACAGGGGGCCTCTACGAGCAGTACTTC. Translated, it gives CASSYTGGLYEQYF.

J is TRBJ1-5 and V is TRBV28; TRBD1 agrees at 9 bases. Germline V gene lookup returns CDR1 MDHEN and CDR2 SYDVKM. The CDR3 loop spans 13 amino acids. V lost 8 bases, J lost 4 bases, and 3 bases stayed unmatched. This CDR3 reads CASGTGRNQPQHF. CDR3 in DNA: TGTGCCAGCGGGACAGGGCGGAATCAGCCCCAGCATTTT.

DNA of the CDR3: TGCGCCAGCAGTCAAGGGGAGACCTACAATGAGCAGTTCTTC. This codes for CASSQGETYNEQFF. This chain joins TRBV23-1 and TRBJ2-1; D may be TRBD2 (5 bases). TRBV23-1 has ORF status, its function being uncertain. V lost 2 bases and J 2 bases, leaving 7 bases between the germline ends. The CDR3 runs 14 residues.

The chain links TRBV5-6 to TRBJ1-4; the match to TRBD1 covers 10 bases. Germline CDR1 SGHDT, CDR2 YYEEEE. V lost 2 bases and J lost 8; bases outside the gene matches: 9. There are 16 residues in the CDR3. The CDR3 region has the DNA TGTGCCAGCAGCTTAGGGACAGGGGTAGCAGGAGAAAAACTGTTTTTT. This gives the protein CASSLGTGVAGEKLFF. Full variable domain (outside the CDR3, taken from reference TRBV5-6 and TRBJ1-4): DAGVTQSPTHLIKTRGQQVTLRCSPKSGHDTVSWYQQALGQGPQFIFQYYEEEERQRGNFPDRFSGHQFPNYSSELNVNALLLGDSALYLCASSLGTGVAGEKLFFGSGTQLSVL.

The gene calls are TRBV15 and TRBJ2-2; D possibly corresponds to TRBD1 (6 bases). This CDR3 comprises 16 residues. Germline lookup yields CDR1 LNHNV and CDR2 YYDKDF (reference sequence). V lost 0 bases, J lost 3 bases, and 11 bases lay in between. The CDR3 DNA reads as TGTGCCACCAGCAGAGATCAGGGGTTGGACACCGGGGAGCTGTTTTTT. Amino acids: CATSRDQGLDTGELFF.

The genes are TRBV11-3 and TRBJ2-5; possible D gene TRBD2, 6 bases. Germline loops: CDR1 SGHNT, CDR2 YENEEA. The CDR3 loop spans 14 amino acids. Trimming removed 3 bases from V and 5 bases from J, with 13 bases in between. CDR3 sequence (DNA): TGTGCCAGCAGCTTGAGTCGGACTACGGAGACCCAGTACTTC. Protein product: CASSLSRTTETQYF.

This chain joins TRBV14 and TRBJ2-6; D remains ambiguous. Germline V gives CDR1 SGHDN, CDR2 FVKESK. V lost 0 bases, J lost 1 base, and 16 bases lay in between. The CDR3 extends over 19 amino acids. DNA for the CDR3: TGTGCCAGCAGCCAAGAACAGCAGATCGTTTTTTCTGGGGCCAACGTCCTGACTTTC. Residues: CASSQEQQIVFSGANVLTF.

The chain combines TRBV7-2 with TRBJ2-5; D is ambiguous. CDR1 and CDR2 from the germline V gene are SGHTA and FQGNSA. The CDR3 totals 13 residues. V was shortened by 2 bases and J by 1 base, with 5 bases between the two germline ends. For the CDR3, the DNA is TGTGCCAGCAGCTTAACTCCCCAAGAGACCCAGTACTTC. Translation: CASSLTPQETQYF.